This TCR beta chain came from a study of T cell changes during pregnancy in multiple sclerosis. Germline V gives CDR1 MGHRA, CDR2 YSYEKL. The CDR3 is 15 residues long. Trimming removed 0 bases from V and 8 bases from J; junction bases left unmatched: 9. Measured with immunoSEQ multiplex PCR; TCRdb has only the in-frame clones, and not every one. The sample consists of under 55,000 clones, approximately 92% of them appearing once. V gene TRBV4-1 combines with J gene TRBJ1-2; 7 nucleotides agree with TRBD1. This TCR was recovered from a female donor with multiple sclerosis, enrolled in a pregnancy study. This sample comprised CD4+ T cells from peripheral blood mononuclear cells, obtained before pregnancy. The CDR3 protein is CASSQDRTGVKGYTF. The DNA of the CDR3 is TGCGCCAGCAGCCAAGATCGTACAGGGGTTAAGGGCTACACCTTC.